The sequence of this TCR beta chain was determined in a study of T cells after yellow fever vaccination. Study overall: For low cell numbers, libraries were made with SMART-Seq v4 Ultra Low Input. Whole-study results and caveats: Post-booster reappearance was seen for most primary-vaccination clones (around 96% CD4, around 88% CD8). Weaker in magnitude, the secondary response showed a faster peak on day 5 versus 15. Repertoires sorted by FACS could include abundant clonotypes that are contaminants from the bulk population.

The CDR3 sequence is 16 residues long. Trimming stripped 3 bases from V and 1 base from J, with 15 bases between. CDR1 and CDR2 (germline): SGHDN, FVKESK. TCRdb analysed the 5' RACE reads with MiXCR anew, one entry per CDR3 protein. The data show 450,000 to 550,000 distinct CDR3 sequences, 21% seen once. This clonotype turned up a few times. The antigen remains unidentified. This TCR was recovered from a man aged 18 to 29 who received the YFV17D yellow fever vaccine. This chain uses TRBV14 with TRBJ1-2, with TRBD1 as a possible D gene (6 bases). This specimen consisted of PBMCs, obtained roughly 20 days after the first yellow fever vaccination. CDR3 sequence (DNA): TGTGCCAGCAGCCACCTCGGACGGACAGTTAACTATGGCTACACCTTC. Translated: CASSHLGRTVNYGYTF.